Listed here is a single T cell receptor (beta chain). As yet, its antigen is unknown. This sample is drawn from a study of T cell responses to AZD1222 COVID-19 vaccine. Study context: Second-dose schedules of about 4 or about 12 weeks were combined.

Data came from immunoSEQ multiplex PCR; TCRdb stores just in-frame clones and leaves some out. This table has approximately 170,000 clones, approximately 89% appearing once. Whole-study results and caveats: Unmutated variant regions reportedly attract nearly half of all spike-specific TCRs. Donors skewed white British and female; clonal diversity was possibly underestimated. Spike-spanning, vaccine-associated CD4 TCRs were dominant at 160-218 and 743-854.

This CDR3 has 13 amino acids. J was trimmed by 5 bases and V by 5 bases; bases with no gene match: 6. CDR1 is SGHTA, CDR2 FQGTGA, per germline. This sequence originates from an adult in good health. The sample in question was peripheral blood, obtained on day 0 of AZD1222 vaccination. V gene TRBV7-3 combines with J gene TRBJ2-7; 7 bases fit TRBD1. The CDR3 coding sequence is TGTGCCAGCAGCATTGACAGGGTTCACGAGCAGTACTTC. As protein: CASSIDRVHEQYF.